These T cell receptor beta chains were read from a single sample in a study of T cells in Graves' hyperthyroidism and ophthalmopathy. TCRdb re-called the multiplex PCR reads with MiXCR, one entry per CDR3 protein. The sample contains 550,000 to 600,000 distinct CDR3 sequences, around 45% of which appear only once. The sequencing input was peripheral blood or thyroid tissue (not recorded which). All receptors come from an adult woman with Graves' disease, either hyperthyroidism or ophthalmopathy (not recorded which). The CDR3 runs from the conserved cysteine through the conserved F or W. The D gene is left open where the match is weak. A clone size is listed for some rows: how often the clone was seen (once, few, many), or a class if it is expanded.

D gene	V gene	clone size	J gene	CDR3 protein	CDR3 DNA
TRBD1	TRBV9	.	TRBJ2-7	CASSVETGGTYEQYF	TGTGCCAGCAGCGTAGAGACAGGGGGTACCTACGAGCAGTACTTC
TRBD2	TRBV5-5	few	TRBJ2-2	CASSATSGGELFF	TGTGCCAGCAGCGCAACTAGCGGCGGGGAGCTGTTTTTT
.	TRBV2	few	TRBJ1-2	CASSGGGTNYGYTF	TGTGCCAGCAGTGGTGGAGGGACTAACTATGGCTACACCTTC
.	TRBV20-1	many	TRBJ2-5	CSARDLQVGYQETQYF	TGCAGTGCTAGAGATCTTCAAGTGGGGTACCAAGAGACCCAGTACTTC
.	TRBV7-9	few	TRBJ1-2	CASTNQGRHGYTF	TGTGCCAGCACTAACCAGGGGCGACATGGCTACACCTTC
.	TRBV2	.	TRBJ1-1	CASSRTSSTEAFF	TGTGCCAGCTCTCGGACCTCGAGCACTGAAGCTTTCTTT
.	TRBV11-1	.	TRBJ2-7	CASSLYGRGADEQYF	TGTGCCAGCAGCTTATATGGCAGGGGGGCTGACGAGCAGTACTTC
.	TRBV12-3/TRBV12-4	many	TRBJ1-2	CASSGRGYGYTF	TGTGCCAGCAGTGGACGTGGCTATGGCTACACCTTC
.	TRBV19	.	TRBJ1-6	CASSEGQRAGSPLHF	TGTGCCAGTAGTGAGGGACAACGTGCCGGTTCACCCCTCCACTTT
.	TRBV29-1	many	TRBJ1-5	CSAATGSNQPQHF	TGCAGCGCTGCCACAGGGAGCAATCAGCCCCAGCATTTT
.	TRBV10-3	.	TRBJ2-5	CAPGPQETQYF	TGTGCCCCAGGACCCCAAGAGACCCAGTACTTC
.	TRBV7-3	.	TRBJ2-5	CASSLSGAGDATQYF	TGTGCCAGCAGCTTATCCGGGGCAGGAGATGCTACCCAGTACTTC
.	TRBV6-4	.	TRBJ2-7	CASSDSTGGKVYF	TGTGCCAGCAGTGACTCGACGGGGGGCAAGGTGTACTTC
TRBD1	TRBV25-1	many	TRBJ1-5	CASSDGGQGVSQPQHF	TGTGCCAGCAGTGACGGGGGACAGGGGGTGAGTCAGCCCCAGCATTTT
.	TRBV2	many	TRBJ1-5	CASSAGQLQPQHF	TGTGCCAGCAGTGCCGGACAGCTTCAGCCCCAGCATTTT
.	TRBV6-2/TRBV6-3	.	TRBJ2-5	CASSNEAGMMETQYF	TGTGCCAGCAGTAACGAAGCCGGGATGATGGAGACCCAGTACTTC
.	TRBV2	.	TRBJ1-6	CASSGDGRSPLHF	TGTGCCAGCAGTGGGGACGGACGTTCACCCCTCCACTTT
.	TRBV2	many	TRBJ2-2	CASSGIHSGSNTGELFF	TGTGCCAGCAGTGGCATCCATAGTGGTTCTAACACCGGGGAGCTGTTTTTT
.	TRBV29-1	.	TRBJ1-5	CSVKDSNQPQHF	TGCAGCGTAAAGGACAGCAATCAGCCCCAGCATTTT
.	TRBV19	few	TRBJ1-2	CASSIHYGYTF	TGTGCCAGTAGTATCCACTATGGCTACACCTTC
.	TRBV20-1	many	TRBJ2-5	CSASEATKETQYF	TGCAGTGCTAGTGAGGCGACTAAGGAGACCCAGTACTTC
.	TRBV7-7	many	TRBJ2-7	CASSLGPEGYEQYF	TGTGCTAGCAGCCTTGGTCCGGAGGGCTACGAGCAGTACTTC
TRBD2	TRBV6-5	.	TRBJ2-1	CASSPYSSGRSHEQFF	TGTGCCAGCAGTCCCTATTCCAGCGGGAGGTCCCATGAGCAGTTCTTC
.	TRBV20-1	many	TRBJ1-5	CSASAGGDQPQHF	TGCAGTGCTAGTGCGGGGGGCGATCAGCCCCAGCATTTT
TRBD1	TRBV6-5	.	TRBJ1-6	CASSPDRENSPLHF	TGTGCCAGCAGCCCGGACAGGGAGAACTCACCCCTCCACTTT
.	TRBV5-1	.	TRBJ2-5	CASSQEAGMETQYF	TGCGCCAGCAGCCAAGAGGCAGGGATGGAGACCCAGTACTTC
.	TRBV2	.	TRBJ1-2	CASGGELYGYTF	TGTGCCAGCGGAGGGGAACTATATGGCTACACCTTC
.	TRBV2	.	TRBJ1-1	CASSDWGLNTEAFF	TGTGCCAGCAGTGATTGGGGGCTGAACACTGAAGCTTTCTTT
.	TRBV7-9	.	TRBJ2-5	CASSLATSEGGETQYF	TGTGCCAGCAGCTTAGCAACATCGGAGGGGGGAGAGACCCAGTACTTC
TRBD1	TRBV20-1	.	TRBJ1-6	CSASIGNRGDNSPLHF	TGCAGTGCTAGCATAGGCAACAGGGGGGATAATTCACCCCTCCACTTT
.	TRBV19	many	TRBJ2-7	CASSIRQASYEQYF	TGTGCCAGTAGTATTCGGCAGGCTAGCTACGAGCAGTACTTC
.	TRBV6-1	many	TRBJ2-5	CASIRQETQYF	TGTGCCAGCATCAGGCAAGAGACCCAGTACTTC
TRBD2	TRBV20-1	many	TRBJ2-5	CSAEDTSGRSGTQYF	TGCAGTGCTGAGGACACTAGCGGGAGATCGGGGACCCAGTACTTC
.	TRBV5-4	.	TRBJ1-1	CASSLDYAEAFF	TGTGCCAGCAGCTTGGATTACGCTGAAGCTTTCTTT
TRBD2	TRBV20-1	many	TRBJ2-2	CSARRGGLVRTGELFF	TGCAGTGCTAGGAGGGGCGGACTAGTCAGGACCGGGGAGCTGTTTTTT
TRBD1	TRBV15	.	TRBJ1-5	CATSPGGRSNQPQHF	TGTGCCACCAGCCCAGGGGGCAGAAGCAATCAGCCCCAGCATTTT
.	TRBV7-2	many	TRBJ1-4	CASSLGDRAQGEKLFF	TGTGCCAGCAGCTTAGGGGACCGGGCCCAAGGGGAAAAACTGTTTTTT
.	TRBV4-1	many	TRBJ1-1	CASSHTPKKTEAFF	TGCGCCAGCAGCCACACGCCAAAAAAGACTGAAGCTTTCTTT
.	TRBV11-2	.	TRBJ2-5	CASSSTTGYQETQYF	TGTGCCAGCAGCTCAACGACAGGCTACCAAGAGACCCAGTACTTC
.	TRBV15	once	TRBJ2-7	CATSNVVVPYEQYF	TGTGCCACCAGCAACGTAGTGGTCCCGTACGAGCAGTACTTC
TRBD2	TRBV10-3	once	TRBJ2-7	CAVRGGYEQYF	TGTGCCGTCCGGGGGGGCTACGAGCAGTACTTC
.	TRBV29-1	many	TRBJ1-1	CSVAYGTQNTEAFF	TGCAGCGTTGCGTACGGGACACAAAACACTGAAGCTTTCTTT
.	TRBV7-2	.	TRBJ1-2	CASSWRPVGYTF	TGTGCCAGCAGCTGGAGACCGGTCGGCTACACCTTC
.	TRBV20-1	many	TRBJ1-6	CSSGGDSPLHF	TGCTCAAGCGGGGGGGATTCACCCCTCCACTTT
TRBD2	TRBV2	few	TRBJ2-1	CASRTSVIEQFF	TGTGCCAGCAGGACTAGCGTCATTGAGCAGTTCTTC
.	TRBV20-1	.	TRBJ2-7	CSADRDPGTHEQYF	TGCAGTGCTGACCGGGACCCAGGGACCCACGAGCAGTACTTC
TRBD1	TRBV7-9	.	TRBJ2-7	CASGSRSTGRNEQYF	TGTGCCAGCGGCTCAAGGTCGACAGGGCGGAACGAGCAGTACTTC
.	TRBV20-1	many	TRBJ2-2	CSAQEVGGTGELFF	TGCAGTGCCCAAGAGGTGGGGGGCACCGGGGAGCTGTTTTTT
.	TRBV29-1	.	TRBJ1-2	CSVIWGTVYGYTF	TGCAGCGTTATCTGGGGGACGGTCTATGGCTACACCTTC
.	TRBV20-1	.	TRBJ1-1	CSARSGENTEAFF	TGCAGTGCTAGGTCCGGGGAGAACACTGAAGCTTTCTTT
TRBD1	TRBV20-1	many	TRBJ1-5	CSASGQGAHYSNQPQHF	TGCAGTGCTAGCGGACAGGGGGCACATTATAGCAATCAGCCCCAGCATTTT
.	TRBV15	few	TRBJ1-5	CASFSGNQPQHF	TGTGCTTCCTTCAGTGGCAATCAGCCCCAGCATTTT
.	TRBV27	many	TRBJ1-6	CASSSARQANSPLHF	TGTGCCAGCAGTTCGGCTCGGCAGGCTAATTCACCCCTCCACTTT